This is a list of T cell receptor beta chains from one sample in a study of tumor-infiltrating lymphocytes in glioblastoma multiforme. One entry per CDR3 protein, called by TCRdb with MiXCR from the multiplex PCR reads. The sample lists more than 13,000 distinct CDR3 sequences, about 67% occurring once. The sequenced sample consisted of brain tumor tissue. These receptors were obtained from a male donor with glioblastoma. Each CDR3 is given with its conserved first and last residue. Each record gives: V gene, J gene, D gene, CDR3 length, clone size, CDR3 DNA, CDR3 protein. D genes are given only for firm matches. Size tells how often a clone was seen (once, few, many) or the class of an expanded clone, and some rows leave it out.

>TRBV29-1|TRBJ2-5|-|13|-
TGCAGCGGCCAACCCGGTACGCAAGAGACCCAGTACTTC
CSGQPGTQETQYF
>TRBV11-2|TRBJ2-7|-|15|-
TGTGCCAGCAGCTTGGGACCGCCACGGACCTACGAGCAGTACTTC
CASSLGPPRTYEQYF
>TRBV5-1|TRBJ2-3|-|15|-
TGCGCCAGCAGCGGGGGGCAGTTACGCAAAGATACGCAGTATTTT
CASSGGQLRKDTQYF
>TRBV7-8|TRBJ1-2|TRBD1|17|-
TGTGCCAGCAGCTTAGCTGAGGGACAGGGCACTAACTATGGCTACACCTTC
CASSLAEGQGTNYGYTF
>TRBV20-1|TRBJ2-7|-|15|once
TGCAGTGCTAGAGATTCGGGTAGCGGAGCCTACGAGCAGTACTTC
CSARDSGSGAYEQYF
>TRBV20-1|TRBJ1-2|-|13|-
TGCAGTGCCCACGGGGGGTGGAGATATGGCTACACCTTC
CSAHGGWRYGYTF
>TRBV7-8|TRBJ2-1|-|14|-
TGTGCCAGCTGCATAACTGGGGGCTTGGATGGGCAGTTCTTC
CASCITGGLDGQFF
>TRBV6-5|TRBJ2-1|TRBD1|14|-
TGTGCCAGCAGGAAAGGGGGCCCATACGATGAGCAGTTCTTC
CASRKGGPYDEQFF
>TRBV10-1|TRBJ2-2|-|13|-
TGCGCCAGCAGTGAGTCGGGGGCCGGGGAGCTGTTTTTT
CASSESGAGELFF
>TRBV11-1|TRBJ2-7|-|13|-
TGTGCCAGCACCCTGGGTCATGGGTATGAGCAGTACTTC
CASTLGHGYEQYF
>TRBV5-5|TRBJ2-7|TRBD1|16|-
TGTACCAGCAGCTTTGCACAGGGGGGAGACCCCTACGAGCAGTACTTC
CTSSFAQGGDPYEQYF
>TRBV6-1|TRBJ2-2|-|16|-
TGTGCCAGCAGTGAATACAGGGCGGGAGCCACCGGGGAGCTGTTTTTT
CASSEYRAGATGELFF
>TRBV6-6|TRBJ1-1|TRBD1|15|-
TGTGCCAGCAGTTACAAACAGGGGGAGAAGGCTGAAGCTTTCTTT
CASSYKQGEKAEAFF
>TRBV11-1|TRBJ2-7|-|16|-
TGTACCAGCCGCCCCTCTGCCCTAGCTGCACGCTACGAGCAGTACTTC
CTSRPSALAARYEQYF
>TRBV5-1|TRBJ2-1|TRBD1|15|-
TGCGCCAGCAGCACGGGACAGGGGTCCTACAATGAGCAGTTCTTC
CASSTGQGSYNEQFF
>TRBV5-1|TRBJ2-1|-|13|few
TGCTTCAGCTCGGAGGTCAGGGGCGATGAGCAGTTCTTC
CFSSEVRGDEQFF
>TRBV11-2|TRBJ2-1|TRBD2|14|-
TGTGCCAGAAGCCCCCTTGCGGGAGAGGCTGAGCGATTCTTC
CARSPLAGEAERFF
>TRBV7-9|TRBJ2-1|-|15|-
TGTGCCAGCAGCCTTGGTGATAACTCCTACAATGAGCAGTTCTTC
CASSLGDNSYNEQFF